A selection of T cell receptor beta chains follows, all from one sample in a study of breast tumors, draining lymph nodes, adjacent tissues. TCRdb redid the calling of the multiplex PCR reads with MiXCR, one entry per CDR3 protein. The sample carries some 230,000 distinct CDR3 sequences, under 40% recorded once. Sequencing was carried out using axillary lymph node tissue. These receptors were obtained from a female donor with breast cancer. Some clones in this sample may be carry-over from other donors' samples. Each CDR3 is given with its conserved first and last residue.

CASSLGGSRPQHF	TRBJ1-5	TRBV19
CAWSRVGYGYTF	TRBJ1-2	TRBV30
CASSFGDRAYEQYF	TRBJ2-7	TRBV5-1
CASSSRPGTGEETQYF	TRBJ2-5	TRBV7-6
CASSVLGGRSFNEQFF	TRBJ2-1	TRBV2
CASSSGAGSSYEQYF	TRBJ2-7	TRBV11-1
CASRRPGGGYTF	TRBJ1-2	TRBV5-1
CASSLRGRDYGYTF	TRBJ1-2	TRBV7-2
CSAETGGYTEAFF	TRBJ1-1	TRBV29-1
CASRGDSIRGNSPLHF	TRBJ1-6	TRBV6-2/TRBV6-3